This TCR beta chain was sequenced during a study of spatial heterogeneity in lung cancer (dated by TCRdb to the late 2010s). A note on the overall study: Beta-chain transcripts were consistently detected in greater numbers than alpha-chain transcripts, which likely reflected higher beta-chain transcript abundance. The study linked features of the TCR repertoire to counts of nonsynonymous mutations, which were determined by whole-exome sequencing of tumor tissue. Both alpha and beta chains were TCR-sequenced in around 220 tumor regions, approximately 67 matched nontumor lung samples and roughly 54 PBMC samples obtained at surgery. In the raw uncorrected reads, each unique combination of TCR and UMI appeared more than ten times on average. The study quantitatively compared TCR alpha and beta repertoires across multiple tumor regions, matched nontumor lung and blood in non-small cell lung cancer. Results the study describes overall, beyond this receptor: Ubiquitous expanded tumor TCRs were detected in blood more often at tumor resection than at routine follow-up. Additional single-cell paired TCR alpha and beta sequencing was considered necessary to confirm, at a functional level, the hypothesis that regional TCRs recognize regional mutations.

Details on this clonotype: There is no known antigen for this receptor. Per-base qualities were not stored, and no clone one base away is much larger. This beta chain represents an off-target read in a library built for alpha chains; its size is of limited meaning.

Explained via the paper, the time point label denotes: sample taken at primary tumor resection. Whole RNA extracted from tumor and nontumor lung tissue, or from cryopreserved PBMC samples, was used for TCR sequencing without cell sorting. The donors were 72 patients from the lung TRACERx cohort who had early-stage, untreated non-small cell lung cancer. A patient was chosen for TCR sequencing only when enough RNA was available from at least two tumor regions. As encoded in the germline V gene, CDR1 is SGHTA while CDR2 is FQGNSA. Its CDR3 holds 14 amino acids, cysteine through phenylalanine. Only the CDR3 DNA is retained, 42 bases long and in frame from the first base. V is pared back by 1 base and J by 2 bases, with 7 bases lying between the germline termini. The library was built by means of 5' RACE. This sample was sequenced with a NextSeq 500. To allow correction of PCR and sequencing errors, the TCR library protocol tagged every TCR cDNA molecule with a unique molecular identifier. The original methods were these. Decombinator tools were used for TCR identification, UMI-based error correction and CDR3 extraction. TCRs above a frequency of 2 per 1,000, corresponding to the top 1% of the tumor frequency distribution, were defined as expanded. Renyi diversity was calculated using the R vegan package after each repertoire was subsampled 100 times to 5,000 TCRs. CDR3 similarity networks were constructed using string-kernel similarity of amino acid triplets, with links drawn between CDR3s whose pairwise similarity was above 0.82. TCRdb trimmed public reads at Q25 via fastp, called clones via MiXCR and kept in-frame beta chains. Rows are combined by CDR3 protein, so each entry shows the most common genes and DNA. TCRdb's processing, not the authors', yielded these V and J calls. The sample records approximately 740 distinct CDR3 sequences, more than 45% of which are singletons. Clones ranked in the top ten supply over 12% of the sample.

This specimen consisted of PBMCs, obtained at surgery. The rearrangement combines TRBV7-2 with TRBJ2-3; the D gene is not confidently resolved. The sequence was collected from a male donor with early-stage non-small cell lung cancer. This receptor carries the CDR3 CASSLGELTDTQYF. In nucleotide form, the sequence is TGTGCCAGCAGCTTAGGGGAACTCACAGATACGCAGTATTTT. With all but the CDR3 taken from the reference TRBV7-2 and TRBJ2-3 genes, the full variable domain is: GAGVSQSPSNKVTEKGKDVELRCDPISGHTALYWYRQSLGQGLEFLIYFQGNSAPDKSGLPSDRFSAERTGGSVSTLTIQRTQQEDSAVYLCASSLGELTDTQYFGPGTRLTVL.